The next 9 T cell receptor beta chains were all read from a single sample in a study of blood T cell repertoires in COVID-19. Repertoires were generated with immunoSEQ multiplex PCR, while TCRdb's copy carries only in-frame clones and drops some. This sample carries 150,000 or so clones, under 95% of them seen once, and the ten largest clones take about 0.55%. The specimen sequenced was peripheral blood. The receptors stem from a man aged 50 or older with acute or convalescent COVID-19.

V gene TRBV27 combines with J gene TRBJ1-2; D gene unclear. Trimming removed 5 bases from V and 3 bases from J, with 13 bases in between. CDR3 length: 14 amino acids. Germline V gene data show CDR1 as MNHEY and CDR2 as SMNVEV (reference sequence). In DNA form, the CDR3 reads TGTGCCAGCAGTACCCACGGGGAATACTATGGCTACACCTTC. Protein sequence: CASSTHGEYYGYTF.

CDR3 nucleotide sequence: TGTGCCAGCAGCTTTGGGGACAGATGGGGCGAGCAGTACGTC. Protein product: CASSFGDRWGEQYV. The chain links TRBV7-8 to TRBJ2-7; 7 bases are shared with TRBD1. The ends lost 3 bases at V and 6 bases at J; junction bases unmatched: 8. Germline V gene lookup returns CDR1 SGHVS and CDR2 FQNEAQ. This CDR3 is 14 amino acids long.

This clone was seen more than once but under ten times. The chain couples TRBV5-1 to TRBJ2-2; 8 bases map to TRBD1. V trimming: 2 bases; J trimming: 7 bases; junction bases outside the gene matches: 1. The CDR3 covers 13 residues. In germline, CDR1 is SGHRS, CDR2 YFSETQ. The DNA for the CDR3 is TGCGCCAGCAGCTTACAGGGGGGCGGGGAGCTGTTTTTT. Amino acids: CASSLQGGGELFF.

The V and J genes are TRBV5-6 and TRBJ2-7; the match to TRBD1 covers 8 bases. Germline CDR1 is SGHDT and CDR2 is YYEEEE. The V and J ends lost 2 bases and 6 bases, in that order; junction bases with no gene match: 4. The CDR3 has 13 residues. The CDR3 sequence: CASSFGQGGEQYV. The CDR3 nucleotides read TGTGCCAGCAGCTTTGGACAGGGAGGCGAGCAGTACGTC.

The CDR3 nucleotides are TGTGCCAGCAGTTCGAAAGCTAGACTAGCCCTCTACGAGCAGTACTTC. This gives the protein CASSSKARLALYEQYF. This chain uses TRBV28 with TRBJ2-7; 7 bases are a match to TRBD2. From germline, CDR1 is MDHEN and CDR2 SYDVKM. This CDR3 region has 16 residues. The V and J ends lost 4 bases and 3 bases, in that order; junction bases with no gene match: 12.

The gene calls are TRBV7-3 and TRBJ2-7; 15 bases are a match to TRBD2. The germline V gene encodes CDR1 SGHTA and CDR2 FQGTGA. This CDR3 region has 16 residues. The junction had 7 bases not matched to a gene; V was cut back by 5 bases and J by 5 bases. CDR3 in amino acids: CASSEGLAGGDDEQYF. CDR3 DNA: TGTGCCAGCAGCGAGGGACTAGCGGGAGGTGACGACGAGCAGTACTTC.

This clone was counted between two and nine times. At one of its ends the junction is not consistent with the germline gene, which may arise from a read error. The chain links TRBV18 to TRBJ2-2, with TRBD2 matching over 12 bases. Germline V gene sequence: CDR1 KGHSH, CDR2 LQKENI. The CDR3 runs to 15 residues. The CDR3 bases are TGTGCCAGCTCCCCACTAGCGGGGGGCACCGGGGAGCTGTTTTTT. Translated, it gives CASSPLAGGTGELFF. Full variable domain (missing parts from reference TRBV18 and TRBJ2-2): NAGVMQNPRHLVRRRGQEARLRCSPMKGHSHVYWYRQLPEEGLKFMVYLQKENIIDESGMPKERFSAEFPKEGPSILRIQQVVRGDSAAYFCASSPLAGGTGELFFGEGSRLTVL.

The chain joins TRBV7-9 to TRBJ2-5, with TRBD1 identical over 7 bases. In germline, CDR1 is SEHNR, CDR2 FQNEAQ (reference sequence). Trimming removed 4 bases from V and 5 bases from J; junction bases left unmatched: 4. This CDR3 contains 13 residues. The DNA of the CDR3 is TGTGCCAGCAGCTCCGGGACAGTGGAGACCCAGTACTTC. This encodes CASSSGTVETQYF.

In its sample, this clone was seen a few times. This chain joins TRBV13 and TRBJ2-7; TRBD2 matches at 8 bases. The germline gives CDR1 PRHDT, CDR2 FYEKMQ (reference sequence). The CDR3 is 15 residues long. V shed 4 bases and J 2 bases; nucleotides not matched to a gene: 7. As DNA, the CDR3 is TGTGCCAGCAGCTCCAAACTAGCGGAGACCTACGAGCAGTACTTC. Amino acids: CASSSKLAETYEQYF. Full variable domain (outside the CDR3, taken from reference TRBV13 and TRBJ2-7): AAGVIQSPRHLIKEKRETATLKCYPIPRHDTVYWYQQGPGQDPQFLISFYEKMQSDKGSIPDRFSAQQFSDYHSELNMSSLELGDSALYFCASSSKLAETYEQYFGPGTRLTVT.